Following are 27 T cell receptor beta chains from one sample sequenced in a study of blood T cell repertoires in COVID-19. Produced via immunoSEQ multiplex PCR; TCRdb's table is partial and in-frame only. The sample holds about 260,000 clones; almost 85% are singletons and the top ten take under 2%. The material sequenced was peripheral blood. These receptors were collected from a woman of 80 years or more with acute or convalescent COVID-19.

The J gene is TRBJ2-7, the V gene TRBV7-2; D is unresolved. Per the germline V gene, CDR1 is SGHTA and CDR2 is FQGNSA. This CDR3 contains 13 residues. The germline V and J ends were trimmed by 3 bases and 1 base, with 7 bases remaining between them. The CDR3 nucleotides read TGTGCCAGCAGCTTTGCAGTATCCTACGAGCAGTACTTC. The encoded protein is CASSFAVSYEQYF.

A word on this clone: Other nucleotide sequences in the sample specify the same CDR3. CDR3 bases: TGTGCCACCAGTGGCGGGGCGAACACTGAAGCTTTCTTT. The encoded protein is CATSGGANTEAFF. The chain couples TRBV24-1 to TRBJ1-1; D is perhaps TRBD1 (5 bases). The V end lost 5 bases, the J end lost 1 base, and 7 bases lay between the germline ends. Germline V gene data show CDR1 as KGHDR and CDR2 as SFDVKD. This CDR3 comprises 13 residues.

The rearrangement joins TRBV27 to TRBJ1-4; 10 bases map to TRBD1. Germline-derived CDR1 and CDR2 are MNHEY and SMNVEV (reference sequence). J gave up 5 bases and V 8 bases, and 5 bases lay outside the gene matches. The CDR3 covers 14 residues. For the CDR3, the DNA is TGTGCCAGCCGACAGGGGGCCGGAAATGAAAAACTGTTTTTT. This encodes CASRQGAGNEKLFF. The full variable domain, rest sourced from reference TRBV27 and TRBJ1-4, is EAQVTQNPRYLITVTGKKLTVTCSQNMNHEYMSWYRQDPGLGLRQIYYSMNVEVTDKGDVPEGYKVSRKEKRNFPLILESPSPNQTSLYFCASRQGAGNEKLFFGSGTQLSVL.

The genes are TRBV12-3 or TRBV12-4 and TRBJ1-2; 7 nucleotides match TRBD1. The CDR3 totals 13 residues. Losses at the gene ends were 6 bases for V and 2 bases for J; bases not matched to a gene: 3. The CDR3: CASSQGQNYGYTF. The DNA for the CDR3 is TGTGCCAGCAGCCAGGGACAGAACTATGGCTACACCTTC.

As to this clone: The sample carries other DNA sequences with the same CDR3. The rearrangement uses TRBV4-1 and TRBJ1-2; 7 bases are a match to TRBD1. This CDR3 has 13 residues. Germline trimming cut 4 bases from V and 5 bases from J; bases unmatched to any gene: 4. Germline CDR1 reads MGHRA; CDR2 reads YSYEKL. CDR3 in amino acids: CASSPQGEYGYTF. In DNA, the CDR3 is TGCGCCAGCAGCCCCCAGGGGGAGTATGGCTACACCTTC.

The V gene is TRBV2, the J gene TRBJ2-1, with 9 bases lining up with TRBD1. The V gene's germline CDR1 is SNHLY and CDR2 FYNNEI. After removal of 7 bases from V and 0 bases from J, the junction contained 4 bases not matched to a gene. This CDR3 comprises 15 residues. Written as DNA, the CDR3 is TGTGCCAGCATGACAGGGGGTCGCTCCTACAATGAGCAGTTCTTC. This sequence encodes CASMTGGRSYNEQFF.

There are a few counts of this clone. The V call is TRBV7-2, the J call TRBJ2-7, with D maybe TRBD2 (5 bases). Per the germline V gene, CDR1 is SGHTA and CDR2 is FQGNSA. The V end was cut by 5 bases, the J end by 7 bases, with 18 bases between. The CDR3 length is 14 residues. CDR3 bases: TGTGCCAGCAGCCCGGGGAGCGGCCGAGTTGAGCAGTACTTC. Its protein product is CASSPGSGRVEQYF.

V gene TRBV29-1 combines with J gene TRBJ2-2, with 11 bases identical to TRBD2. V trimming: 7 bases; J trimming: 4 bases; junction bases outside the gene matches: 11. The CDR3 consists of 16 residues. CDR1 SQVTM and CDR2 ANQGSEA come from the germline V gene. CDR3 coding DNA: TGCAGCGCTATGAATAGCGGGGGGGCCGGCACCGGGGAGCTGTTTTTT. Its protein product is CSAMNSGGAGTGELFF.

The gene calls are TRBV30 and TRBJ1-5; D not resolved. Germline CDR1 GTSNPN, CDR2 SVGIG (reference sequence). This CDR3 region has 11 residues. Trimming left V 0 bases short and J 6 bases short, with 3 bases between. The CDR3 nucleotides are TGTGCCTGGAGTGTCGGTCAGCCCCAGCATTTT. It yields the protein CAWSVGQPQHF.

This clone was recorded only once. The rearrangement joins TRBV28 to TRBJ2-1, with 12 bases lining up with TRBD2. From germline, CDR1 is MDHEN and CDR2 SYDVKM. V shed 5 bases and J 0 bases; nucleotides not matched to a gene: 14. The CDR3 consists of 20 residues. The chain's CDR3 is CASSPHRTSGIRSSYNEQFF. The CDR3 coding sequence is TGTGCCAGCAGTCCTCATCGGACTAGCGGGATTCGGAGCTCCTACAATGAGCAGTTCTTC.

The gene calls are TRBV7-6 and TRBJ2-3, with unresolved D. This CDR3 has 16 residues. V was clipped by 1 base and J by 0 bases, with 11 bases between them. Looked up from germline, CDR1 is SGHVS and CDR2 is FNYEAQ. CDR3 sequence (DNA): TGTGCCAGCAGCTTAGGAGGTAGAGGAAGCACAGATACGCAGTATTTT. Amino acids: CASSLGGRGSTDTQYF.

The chain is built from TRBV28 and TRBJ1-6; D not resolved. Trimming cost V 3 bases and J 10 bases, with 10 bases left between them. Germline loops: CDR1 MDHEN, CDR2 SYDVKM. This CDR3 spans 13 amino acids. CDR3 in amino acids: CASSLEGLSPLHF. In nucleotides, the CDR3 is TGTGCCAGCAGTTTGGAGGGTTTGTCACCCCTCCACTTT.

The CDR3 DNA follows: TGTGCCACCAGCGCGAGGCAGGGGGCGTACGAGCAGTACTTC. Encoded protein: CATSARQGAYEQYF. The V call is TRBV15, the J call TRBJ2-7, with TRBD1 matching 8 bases. Germline V CDR1 and CDR2: LNHNV, YYDKDF (reference sequence). V gave up 5 bases and J gave up 4 bases; unmatched junction bases: 7. This CDR3 contains 14 residues.

V gene TRBV5-4 combines with J gene TRBJ1-2; TRBD1 is a possible D gene (5 bases). The CDR3 is 14 residues long. Deletions cut 4 bases from V and 8 bases from J, with 18 bases between. Per the germline V gene, CDR1 is SGHNT and CDR2 is YYREEE (reference sequence). The CDR3 loop is CASSRWKDTEGYTF. Here the CDR3 DNA reads TGTGCCAGCAGCCGGTGGAAGGACACGGAAGGCTACACCTTC.

This rearrangement joins TRBV4-3 to TRBJ2-1; a weak D match, TRBD2 (6 bases). Per germline, CDR1 LGHNA and CDR2 YSLEER. V gave up 6 bases and J gave up 7 bases, with 25 bases separating them. This CDR3 contains 17 residues. The CDR3 DNA sequence: TGCGCCAGCAGTCGACAGATTTATGGGGGGTCGGGGAATGAGCAGTTCTTC. Translation gives CASSRQIYGGSGNEQFF.

The rearrangement links TRBV7-8 to TRBJ1-2, with 10 bases that match TRBD1. Germline CDR1 SGHVS, CDR2 FQNEAQ. Trimming took 2 bases from V and 4 from J; bases not matched to a gene: 7. The CDR3 extends over 16 amino acids. CDR3 bases: TGTGCCAGCAGCTTATCTTTGGGACAGGGGATCTATGGCTACACCTTC. Protein product: CASSLSLGQGIYGYTF.

Ten or more counts support this clone. The rearrangement joins TRBV7-2 to TRBJ2-3; no clear D gene. This CDR3 comprises 15 residues. From germline, CDR1 is SGHTA and CDR2 FQGNSA. V lost 1 base, J lost 1 base, and 9 bases lay in between. Written as DNA, the CDR3 is TGTGCCAGCAGCTTAGACGGTACTCGCACAGATACGCAGTATTTT. Translated, it gives CASSLDGTRTDTQYF.

J is TRBJ2-5 and V is TRBV20-1; D unclear. Per the germline V gene, CDR1 is DFQATT and CDR2 is SNEGSKA (reference sequence). This CDR3 is built from 11 residues. Trimming removed 2 bases from V and 2 bases from J, with 3 bases in between. CDR3 DNA sequence: TGCAGTGCTAGACCACAAGAGACCCAGTACTTC. This translates into CSARPQETQYF.

The chain joins TRBV7-2 to TRBJ2-5; D is possibly TRBD1 (6 bases). V gave up 5 bases and J gave up 2 bases, with 9 bases separating them. This CDR3 comprises 13 residues. CDR1 and CDR2 (germline): SGHTA, FQGNSA. As DNA, the CDR3 is TGTGCCAGCAGCCGCGGACAGCAAGAGACCCAGTACTTC. Translated: CASSRGQQETQYF.

The CDR3 loop reads CASSPPAQGATQPQHF. CDR3 bases: TGTGCCAGCAGCCCCCCTGCCCAGGGGGCTACCCAGCCCCAGCATTTT. The chain links TRBV28 to TRBJ1-5; 8 nucleotides match TRBD1. Germline lookup yields CDR1 MDHEN and CDR2 SYDVKM. The CDR3 is made up of 16 amino acids. J was trimmed by 7 bases and V by 6 bases; bases with no gene match: 14.

This clone was counted a few times. This sequence joins TRBV2 and TRBJ2-1; 11 positions match TRBD2. The CDR3 has 15 amino acids. CDR1 is SNHLY, CDR2 FYNNEI, per germline. The V gene end was trimmed by 5 bases and the J gene end by 7 bases; junction bases not matched to a gene: 7. In DNA, the CDR3 is TGTGCCAGCAGTCCTAGCGGGGGGAGCCTAAATGAGCAGTTCTTC. As protein: CASSPSGGSLNEQFF. The entire variable domain, with the rest obtained from reference TRBV2 and TRBJ2-1, is as follows: EPEVTQTPSHQVTQMGQEVILRCVPISNHLYFYWYRQILGQKVEFLVSFYNNEISEKSEIFDDQFSVERPDGSNFTLKIRSTKLEDSAMYFCASSPSGGSLNEQFFGPGTRLTVL.

In this sample, this clone turned up once. The V gene is TRBV6-2 or TRBV6-3, the J gene TRBJ1-2, with 9 nucleotides matching TRBD1. This CDR3 comprises 13 residues. Germline V gene data show CDR1 as MNHEY and CDR2 as SVGEGT. V was clipped by 6 bases and J by 6 bases; unmatched bases: 5. CDR3 coding DNA: TGTGCCAGCAGCACGACAGGGGGTAATGGCTACACCTTC. Amino acid sequence: CASSTTGGNGYTF.

The chain has TRBV25-1 and TRBJ2-7; TRBD1 matches 9 bases. Per the germline V gene, CDR1 is MGHDK and CDR2 is SYGVNS. This CDR3 has 16 amino acids. The ends lost 0 bases at V and 0 bases at J; junction bases unmatched: 3. The CDR3 sequence: CASSEYGTGSSYEQYF. CDR3 nucleotide sequence: TGTGCCAGCAGTGAATACGGGACAGGGAGCTCCTACGAGCAGTACTTC.

This clone showed up just a few times. The chain recombines TRBV4-1 with TRBJ2-7; 11 nucleotides align to TRBD2. The V gene's germline CDR1 is MGHRA and CDR2 YSYEKL. V was clipped by 0 bases and J by 7 bases; unmatched bases: 11. The CDR3 loop spans 17 amino acids. CDR3 in amino acids: CASSQDRSGLAGGEQYF. DNA of the CDR3: TGCGCCAGCAGCCAAGATAGGTCAGGGCTAGCGGGAGGAGAGCAGTACTTC.

V usage is TRBV7-8 and J usage is TRBJ1-6; D gene unclear. The CDR3 contains 14 residues. Germline V gene sequence: CDR1 SGHVS, CDR2 FQNEAQ. V dropped 5 bases and J dropped 6 bases, with 11 bases sitting between them. CDR3 nucleotide sequence: TGTGCCAGCAGCGGCAGACTGGGTAATTCACCCCTCCACTTT. Amino acids: CASSGRLGNSPLHF.

In the case of this clone: The same CDR3 also results from other DNA sequences found in this sample. This chain's CDR3 is CASSRQGTSGNTIYF. The CDR3 DNA sequence: TGTGCCAGCAGTCGACAGGGGACCTCTGGAAACACCATATATTTT. The gene calls are TRBV14 and TRBJ1-3, with 8 bases identical to TRBD1. V gave up 6 bases and J gave up 0 bases; unmatched junction bases: 4. CDR3 size: 15 residues. The V gene's germline CDR1 is SGHDN and CDR2 FVKESK.

This rearrangement joins TRBV19 to TRBJ1-4, with 7 positions matching TRBD1. J gave up 5 bases and V 5 bases, and 8 bases lay outside the gene matches. The CDR3 contains 15 residues. Germline CDR1 reads LNHDA; CDR2 reads SQIVND (reference sequence). CDR3 amino acids: CASSSGDSSNEKLFF. The CDR3 DNA reads as TGTGCCAGTAGTTCCGGGGACAGCTCAAATGAAAAACTGTTTTTT. Variable domain in full (rest from reference TRBV19 and TRBJ1-4): DGGITQSPKYLFRKEGQNVTLSCEQNLNHDAMYWYRQDPGQGLRLIYYSQIVNDFQKGDIAEGYSVSREKKESFPLTVTSAQKNPTAFYLCASSSGDSSNEKLFFGSGTQLSVL.